The source of this T cell receptor beta chain is a study of shared T cell receptors in the human thymus. Generated by immunoSEQ multiplex PCR, the TCRdb table keeps only in-frame clones and is missing some. The sample lists roughly 500,000 clones, around 82% seen once, with about 0.014% in the top ten. This CDR3 spans 14 amino acids. The ends lost 5 bases at V and 7 bases at J; junction bases unmatched: 8. From germline, CDR1 is SGHTA and CDR2 FQGNSA. These same records also appear under a second study, on human thymus T cells. That study adds: Donors consisted of healthy Finnish infants (having corrective surgery for congenital heart defects). The study used thymus tissue resected during corrective heart surgery.

The clonotype was recovered from a boy in the first two years of life with a congenital heart defect. Source material: thymocytes. The V call is TRBV7-2, the J call TRBJ2-1, with 7 bases lining up with TRBD2. The CDR3 DNA sequence: TGTGCCAGCAGCCTCTGTAACGGGAGGAATGAGCAGTTCTTC. This sequence encodes CASSLCNGRNEQFF.